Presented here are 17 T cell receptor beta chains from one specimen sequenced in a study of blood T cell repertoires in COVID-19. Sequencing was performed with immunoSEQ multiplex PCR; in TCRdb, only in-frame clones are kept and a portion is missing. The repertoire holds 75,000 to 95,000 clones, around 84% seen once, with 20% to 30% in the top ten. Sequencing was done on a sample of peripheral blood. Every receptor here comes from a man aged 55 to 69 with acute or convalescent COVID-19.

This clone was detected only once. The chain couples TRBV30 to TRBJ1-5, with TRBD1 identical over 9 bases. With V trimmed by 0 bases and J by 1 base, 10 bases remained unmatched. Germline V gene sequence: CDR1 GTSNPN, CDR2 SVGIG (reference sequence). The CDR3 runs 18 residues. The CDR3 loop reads CAWSVAYTGGESNQPQHF. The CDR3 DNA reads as TGTGCCTGGAGTGTAGCCTACACAGGGGGCGAGAGCAATCAGCCCCAGCATTTT.

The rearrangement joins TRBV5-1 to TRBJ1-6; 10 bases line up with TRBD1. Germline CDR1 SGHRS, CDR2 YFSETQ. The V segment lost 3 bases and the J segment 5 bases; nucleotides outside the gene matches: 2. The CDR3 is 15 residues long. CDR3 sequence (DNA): TGCGCCAGCAGCTCGGACAGGGGGGATAATTCACCCCTCCACTTT. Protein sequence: CASSSDRGDNSPLHF.

In nucleotides, the CDR3 is TGTGCCAGCAGCCTAATAAGACAGGGGGATCAGCCCCAGCATTTT. Translated, it gives CASSLIRQGDQPQHF. This chain uses TRBV4-2 with TRBJ1-5; the match to TRBD1 covers 9 bases. The CDR3 totals 15 residues. The V gene end was trimmed by 4 bases and the J gene end by 5 bases; junction bases not matched to a gene: 6. Germline loops: CDR1 LGHNA, CDR2 YNFKEQ.

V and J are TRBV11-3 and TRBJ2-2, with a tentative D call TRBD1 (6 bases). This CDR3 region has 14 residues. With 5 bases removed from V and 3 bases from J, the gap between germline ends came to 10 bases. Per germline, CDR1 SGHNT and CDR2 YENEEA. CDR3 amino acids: CASSDRRDTGELFF. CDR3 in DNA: TGTGCCAGCAGCGACAGGCGGGACACCGGGGAGCTGTTTTTT.

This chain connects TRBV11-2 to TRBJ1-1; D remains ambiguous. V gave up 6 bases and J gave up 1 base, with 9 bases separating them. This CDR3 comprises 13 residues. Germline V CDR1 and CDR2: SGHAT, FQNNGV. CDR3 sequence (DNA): TGTGCCAGCAGTCCCGGGAGGAACACTGAAGCTTTCTTT. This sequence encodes CASSPGRNTEAFF.

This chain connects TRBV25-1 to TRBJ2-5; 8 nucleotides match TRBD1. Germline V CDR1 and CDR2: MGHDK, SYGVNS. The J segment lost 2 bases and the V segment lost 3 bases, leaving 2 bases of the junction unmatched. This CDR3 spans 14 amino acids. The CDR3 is CASSDDRGQETQYF. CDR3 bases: TGTGCCAGCAGTGATGACAGGGGACAAGAGACCCAGTACTTC. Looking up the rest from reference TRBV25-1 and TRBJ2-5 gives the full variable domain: EADIYQTPRYLVIGTGKKITLECSQTMGHDKMYWYQQDPGMELHLIHYSYGVNSTEKGDLSSESTVSRIRTEHFPLTLESARPSHTSQYLCASSDDRGQETQYFGPGTRLLVL.

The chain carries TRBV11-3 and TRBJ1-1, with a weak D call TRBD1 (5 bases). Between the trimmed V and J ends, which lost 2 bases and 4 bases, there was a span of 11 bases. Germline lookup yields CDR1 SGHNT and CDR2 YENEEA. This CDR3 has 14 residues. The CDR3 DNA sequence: TGTGCCAGCAGCTTAAGGGGAAGTGGCACTGAAGCTTTCTTT. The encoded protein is CASSLRGSGTEAFF.

In nucleotides, the CDR3 is TGTGCCAGCAGCCTAGCCGGGGGGGTTAACTATGGCTACACCTTC. It specifies CASSLAGGVNYGYTF. The chain uses TRBV28 and TRBJ1-2; D possibly corresponds to TRBD1 (5 bases). Germline CDR1 is MDHEN and CDR2 is SYDVKM. V lost 6 bases and J 1 base, leaving 15 bases between the germline ends. The CDR3 covers 15 residues.

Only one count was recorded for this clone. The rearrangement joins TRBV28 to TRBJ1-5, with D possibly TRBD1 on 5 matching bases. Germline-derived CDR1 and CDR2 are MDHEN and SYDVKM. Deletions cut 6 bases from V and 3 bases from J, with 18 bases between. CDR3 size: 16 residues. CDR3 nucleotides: TGTGCCAGCAGGCCTCGGGGGAATCCTCCCAATCAGCCCCAGCATTTT. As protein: CASRPRGNPPNQPQHF.

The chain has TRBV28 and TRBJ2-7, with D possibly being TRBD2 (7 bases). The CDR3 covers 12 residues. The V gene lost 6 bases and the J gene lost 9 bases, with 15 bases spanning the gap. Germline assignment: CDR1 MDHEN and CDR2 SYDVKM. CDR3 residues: CASSLGGARQYF. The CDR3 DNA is TGTGCCAGCAGCCTAGGGGGGGCCCGGCAGTACTTC.

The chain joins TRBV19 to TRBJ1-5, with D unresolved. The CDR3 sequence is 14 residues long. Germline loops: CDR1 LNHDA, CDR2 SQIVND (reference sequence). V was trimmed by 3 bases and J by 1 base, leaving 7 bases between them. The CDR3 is CASSIDGSNQPQHF. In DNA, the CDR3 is TGTGCCAGTAGTATTGATGGCAGCAATCAGCCCCAGCATTTT. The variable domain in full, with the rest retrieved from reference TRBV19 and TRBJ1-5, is DGGITQSPKYLFRKEGQNVTLSCEQNLNHDAMYWYRQDPGQGLRLIYYSQIVNDFQKGDIAEGYSVSREKKESFPLTVTSAQKNPTAFYLCASSIDGSNQPQHFGDGTRLSIL.

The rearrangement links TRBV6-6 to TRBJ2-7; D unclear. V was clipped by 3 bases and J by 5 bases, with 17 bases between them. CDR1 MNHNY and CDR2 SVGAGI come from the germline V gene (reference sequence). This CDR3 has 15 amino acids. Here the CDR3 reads CASSYFFNDEDEQYF. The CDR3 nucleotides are TGTGCCAGCAGTTATTTTTTTAACGACGAGGACGAGCAGTACTTC.

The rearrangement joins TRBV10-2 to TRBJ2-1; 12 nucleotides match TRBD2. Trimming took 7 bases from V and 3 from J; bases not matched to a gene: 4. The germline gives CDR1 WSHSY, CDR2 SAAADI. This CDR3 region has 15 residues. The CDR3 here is CASKGLAGHYNEQFF. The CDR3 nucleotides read TGCGCCAGCAAGGGACTAGCGGGCCACTACAATGAGCAGTTCTTC.

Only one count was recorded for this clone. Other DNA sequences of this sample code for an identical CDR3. The CDR3 coding sequence is TGCGCCAGCAGCCAAGCTACAGGGGTAGGTGTTAAGCAGCCCCAGCATTTT. It is translated as CASSQATGVGVKQPQHF. The rearrangement joins TRBV4-1 to TRBJ1-5; 7 bases align to TRBD1. The CDR3 contains 17 residues. Per germline, CDR1 MGHRA and CDR2 YSYEKL. Trimming cost V 1 base and J 7 bases; bases outside gene matches: 13.

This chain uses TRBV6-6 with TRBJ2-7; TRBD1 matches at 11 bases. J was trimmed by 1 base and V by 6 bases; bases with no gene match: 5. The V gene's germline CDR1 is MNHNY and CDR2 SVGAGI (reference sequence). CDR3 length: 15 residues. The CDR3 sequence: CASRQGQGGSYEQYV. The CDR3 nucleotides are TGTGCCAGCAGACAGGGACAGGGGGGGTCCTACGAGCAGTACGTC.

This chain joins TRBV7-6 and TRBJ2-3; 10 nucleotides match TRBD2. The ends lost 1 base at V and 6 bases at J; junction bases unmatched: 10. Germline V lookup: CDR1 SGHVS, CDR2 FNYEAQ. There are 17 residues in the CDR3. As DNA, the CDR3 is TGTGCCAGCAGCTTAGGCGGACTAGCGGTTCTCGCGGATACGCAGTATTTT. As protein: CASSLGGLAVLADTQYF.

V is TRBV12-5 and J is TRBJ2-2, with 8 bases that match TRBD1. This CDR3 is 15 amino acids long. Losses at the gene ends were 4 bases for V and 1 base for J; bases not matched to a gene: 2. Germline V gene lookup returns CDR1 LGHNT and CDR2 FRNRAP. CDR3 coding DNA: TGTGCTAGTGGTTGGGGGACAGGGAACACCGGGGAGCTGTTTTTT. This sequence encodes CASGWGTGNTGELFF.